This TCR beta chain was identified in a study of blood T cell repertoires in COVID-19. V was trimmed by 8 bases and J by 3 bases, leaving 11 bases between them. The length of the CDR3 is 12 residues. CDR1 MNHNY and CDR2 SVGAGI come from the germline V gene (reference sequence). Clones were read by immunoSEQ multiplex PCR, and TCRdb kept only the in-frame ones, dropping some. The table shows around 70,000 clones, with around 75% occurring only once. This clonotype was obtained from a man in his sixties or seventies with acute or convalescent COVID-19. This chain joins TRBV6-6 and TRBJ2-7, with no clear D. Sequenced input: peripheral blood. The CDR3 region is CASRLTNYEQYF. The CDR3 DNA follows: TGTGCCAGCCGGCTAACTAACTACGAGCAGTACTTC.